This is a list of T cell receptor beta chains from one sample in a study of cytomegalovirus exposure and HLA in healthy donors. Profiling relied on immunoSEQ multiplex PCR, and the TCRdb table lists in-frame clones only, not all of them. This sample has under 200,000 clones, with around 68% found just once. The specimen was PBMCs. These receptors were collected from a man aged 45 to 65 in good health and CMV-seronegative. CDR3s include the opening cysteine and the closing phenylalanine or tryptophan. Each record gives: CDR3 protein, CDR3 DNA, D gene, V gene, clone size, J gene. D genes are given only for firm matches. The listing skips clone size in some rows; elsewhere it reads once, few, many or a size class.

CDR3aa: CASSQEDRGPDTQYF; CDR3nt: TGCGCCAGCAGCCAAGAGGACAGGGGGCCTGATACGCAGTATTTT; d_gene: TRBD1; v_gene: TRBV4-1; abundance: .; j_gene: TRBJ2-3
CDR3aa: CASSRTRGDTQYF; CDR3nt: TGTGCCAGCAGCCGGACTCGAGGGGATACGCAGTATTTT; d_gene: .; v_gene: TRBV2; abundance: .; j_gene: TRBJ2-3
CDR3aa: CASSLYQGNYGYTF; CDR3nt: TGCGCCAGCAGCTTATACCAGGGAAACTATGGCTACACCTTC; d_gene: .; v_gene: TRBV5-1; abundance: .; j_gene: TRBJ1-2
CDR3aa: CASSFRTGTYEKLFF; CDR3nt: TGCGCCAGCAGCTTTCGGACAGGGACCTATGAAAAACTGTTTTTT; d_gene: TRBD1; v_gene: TRBV5-1; abundance: .; j_gene: TRBJ1-4
CDR3aa: CASSPGTVHEQYF; CDR3nt: TGCGCCAGCAGCCCCGGGACAGTACACGAGCAGTACTTC; d_gene: TRBD1; v_gene: TRBV4-3; abundance: few; j_gene: TRBJ2-7
CDR3aa: CAISEGQVNTEAFF; CDR3nt: TGTGCCATCAGTGAGGGACAGGTTAACACTGAAGCTTTCTTT; d_gene: TRBD1; v_gene: TRBV10-3; abundance: few; j_gene: TRBJ1-1
CDR3aa: CASRPDGFYGYTF; CDR3nt: TGTGCCAGCAGACCCGACGGGTTCTATGGCTACACCTTC; d_gene: .; v_gene: TRBV27; abundance: .; j_gene: TRBJ1-2
CDR3aa: CASSLTGVETQYF; CDR3nt: TGCGCCAGCAGCCTGACAGGGGTAGAGACCCAGTACTTC; d_gene: TRBD1; v_gene: TRBV5-1; abundance: few; j_gene: TRBJ2-5
CDR3aa: CASSVGHVPTYGYTF; CDR3nt: TGTGCCAGCAGTGTAGGACATGTTCCGACCTATGGCTACACCTTC; d_gene: .; v_gene: TRBV6-5; abundance: .; j_gene: TRBJ1-2
CDR3aa: CASSLAGAHPPDTQYF; CDR3nt: TGTGCCAGCAGTTTAGCGGGGGCCCACCCTCCAGATACGCAGTATTTT; d_gene: .; v_gene: TRBV28; abundance: few; j_gene: TRBJ2-3
CDR3aa: CASRLQGFNTQPQHF; CDR3nt: TGTGCCAGCAGGCTACAGGGGTTTAATACTCAGCCCCAGCATTTT; d_gene: TRBD1; v_gene: TRBV2; abundance: once; j_gene: TRBJ1-5
CDR3aa: CASSSVAGLAKNIQYF; CDR3nt: TGTGCCAGCAGTTCCGTGGCAGGTCTAGCCAAAAACATTCAGTACTTC; d_gene: .; v_gene: TRBV5-5; abundance: .; j_gene: TRBJ2-4
CDR3aa: CASSDTGAGNSPLHF; CDR3nt: TGTGCCAGCAGTGACACAGGGGCGGGTAATTCACCCCTCCACTTT; d_gene: TRBD1; v_gene: TRBV6-4; abundance: few; j_gene: TRBJ1-6
CDR3aa: CASSFKVRVSQPQHF; CDR3nt: TGTGCCAGCAGCTTTAAAGTGAGGGTAAGTCAGCCCCAGCATTTT; d_gene: .; v_gene: TRBV5-4; abundance: .; j_gene: TRBJ1-5
CDR3aa: CAISESGIGGPYF; CDR3nt: TGTGCCATCAGTGAGTCGGGTATCGGGGGTCCGTACTTC; d_gene: .; v_gene: TRBV10-3; abundance: .; j_gene: TRBJ2-7
CDR3aa: CASSYGPGNQPQHF; CDR3nt: TGTGCCAGCAGTTACGGTCCGGGGAATCAGCCCCAGCATTTT; d_gene: .; v_gene: TRBV6-5; abundance: .; j_gene: TRBJ1-5
CDR3aa: CASSLAHGGRVSSEAFF; CDR3nt: TGTGCCAGCAGCTTAGCGCACGGGGGGCGAGTTTCGTCTGAAGCTTTCTTT; d_gene: .; v_gene: TRBV7-2; abundance: few; j_gene: TRBJ1-1
CDR3aa: CASRDDRDEQYF; CDR3nt: TGTGCCAGCAGGGATGACAGGGACGAGCAGTACTTC; d_gene: TRBD1; v_gene: TRBV6-1; abundance: .; j_gene: TRBJ2-7
CDR3aa: CASSSSSYNEQFF; CDR3nt: TGTGCCAGCTCCTCGAGCTCCTACAATGAGCAGTTCTTC; d_gene: .; v_gene: TRBV18; abundance: .; j_gene: TRBJ2-1
CDR3aa: CASSPSGTGEGYGYTF; CDR3nt: TGCGCCAGCAGCCCGTCTGGGACAGGGGAGGGCTATGGCTACACCTTC; d_gene: TRBD1; v_gene: TRBV4-1; abundance: .; j_gene: TRBJ1-2
CDR3aa: CAIGTDKNTEAFF; CDR3nt: TGTGCCATCGGGACAGACAAGAACACTGAAGCTTTCTTT; d_gene: TRBD1; v_gene: TRBV10-3; abundance: .; j_gene: TRBJ1-1
CDR3aa: CASSSPGLVSNEQFF; CDR3nt: TGTGCCAGCAGCTCGCCGGGACTAGTATCCAATGAGCAGTTCTTC; d_gene: TRBD2; v_gene: TRBV7-9; abundance: .; j_gene: TRBJ2-1
CDR3aa: CASSSLAGSSYEQYF; CDR3nt: TGTGCCAGCAGTTCCTTGGCGGGAAGCTCCTACGAGCAGTACTTC; d_gene: .; v_gene: TRBV27; abundance: few; j_gene: TRBJ2-7
CDR3aa: CASSIGGGFTDTQYF; CDR3nt: TGTGCCAGTAGTATAGGTGGGGGGTTCACAGATACGCAGTATTTT; d_gene: .; v_gene: TRBV19; abundance: .; j_gene: TRBJ2-3
CDR3aa: CASSHQRTGGLRTGELFF; CDR3nt: TGCGCCAGCAGCCACCAGCGAACGGGGGGGCTTCGCACCGGGGAGCTGTTTTTT; d_gene: TRBD2; v_gene: TRBV4-1; abundance: .; j_gene: TRBJ2-2
CDR3aa: CASSLATSSSTDTQYF; CDR3nt: TGTGCCAGCAGCTTAGCCACTTCCTCTAGCACAGATACGCAGTATTTT; d_gene: .; v_gene: TRBV7-2; abundance: .; j_gene: TRBJ2-3
CDR3aa: CAISESRGGQGEQYF; CDR3nt: TGTGCCATCAGTGAGTCGAGAGGGGGCCAGGGCGAGCAGTACTTC; d_gene: TRBD1; v_gene: TRBV10-3; abundance: .; j_gene: TRBJ2-7
CDR3aa: CASSFSTGGQLIYEQYF; CDR3nt: TGTGCCAGCAGTTTCTCAACTGGGGGACAGTTAATCTACGAGCAGTACTTC; d_gene: TRBD1; v_gene: TRBV27; abundance: few; j_gene: TRBJ2-7
CDR3aa: CASSLRTGHNQPQHF; CDR3nt: TGTGCCAGCAGCCTGCGGACAGGGCATAATCAGCCCCAGCATTTT; d_gene: TRBD1; v_gene: TRBV6-5; abundance: .; j_gene: TRBJ1-5
CDR3aa: CASSLEGGEKYEQYF; CDR3nt: TGCGCCAGCAGCTTGGAGGGGGGGGAGAAATACGAGCAGTACTTC; d_gene: .; v_gene: TRBV5-1; abundance: .; j_gene: TRBJ2-7
CDR3aa: CASIGTSGGQLDEQYF; CDR3nt: TGTGCCAGTATCGGGACTAGCGGGGGGCAACTTGACGAGCAGTACTTC; d_gene: TRBD2; v_gene: TRBV19; abundance: .; j_gene: TRBJ2-7
CDR3aa: CASSESRYSNQPQHF; CDR3nt: TGCGCCAGCAGTGAGTCCAGATATAGCAATCAGCCCCAGCATTTT; d_gene: .; v_gene: TRBV10-2; abundance: many; j_gene: TRBJ1-5
CDR3aa: CASKDGLAGYNEQFF; CDR3nt: TGTGCCAGTAAAGACGGACTAGCGGGATACAATGAGCAGTTCTTC; d_gene: TRBD2; v_gene: TRBV19; abundance: few; j_gene: TRBJ2-1
CDR3aa: CASSPDRTNYGYTF; CDR3nt: TGTGCCAGCTCCCCCGACAGGACTAACTATGGCTACACCTTC; d_gene: .; v_gene: TRBV18; abundance: few; j_gene: TRBJ1-2
CDR3aa: CASSLAGRGASPLHF; CDR3nt: TGTGCCAGCAGCTTAGCGGGTAGGGGCGCTTCACCCCTCCACTTT; d_gene: .; v_gene: TRBV7-9; abundance: once; j_gene: TRBJ1-6
CDR3aa: CTSSQEQLAGYTDTQYF; CDR3nt: TGCACCAGCAGCCAAGAGCAACTAGCGGGGTACACAGATACGCAGTATTTT; d_gene: .; v_gene: TRBV1; abundance: few; j_gene: TRBJ2-3
CDR3aa: CASSLAGYYEQYF; CDR3nt: TGCGCCAGCAGCTTGGCCGGGTACTACGAGCAGTACTTC; d_gene: .; v_gene: TRBV5-1; abundance: .; j_gene: TRBJ2-7
CDR3aa: CASTQRQGRETQYF; CDR3nt: TGTGCCAGCACTCAACGGCAGGGGCGGGAGACCCAGTACTTC; d_gene: .; v_gene: TRBV2; abundance: .; j_gene: TRBJ2-5
CDR3aa: CASSDVGGKTAFF; CDR3nt: TGTGCCAGCAGCGATGTAGGAGGCAAGACAGCTTTCTTT; d_gene: .; v_gene: TRBV9; abundance: .; j_gene: TRBJ1-1
CDR3aa: CASSHLDREQGNEQFF; CDR3nt: TGCGCCAGCAGCCACCTTGACAGGGAACAAGGCAATGAGCAGTTCTTC; d_gene: TRBD1; v_gene: TRBV4-1; abundance: .; j_gene: TRBJ2-1
CDR3aa: CASLSSSTGAYEQYF; CDR3nt: TGTGCCAGCCTGTCCTCCTCGACAGGGGCCTACGAGCAGTACTTC; d_gene: TRBD1; v_gene: TRBV28; abundance: once; j_gene: TRBJ2-7
CDR3aa: CASSLGGGTGTGELFF; CDR3nt: TGTGCCAGCAGCTTGGGAGGGGGAACGGGGACCGGGGAGCTGTTTTTT; d_gene: .; v_gene: TRBV5-6; abundance: .; j_gene: TRBJ2-2
CDR3aa: CASSFQGGLGAEAFF; CDR3nt: TGTGCCAGCAGCTTCCAGGGAGGCCTAGGGGCTGAAGCTTTCTTT; d_gene: .; v_gene: TRBV7-2; abundance: once; j_gene: TRBJ1-1
CDR3aa: CASSQEGGAKGYTF; CDR3nt: TGCGCCAGCAGCCAAGAGGGGGGGGCAAAGGGCTACACCTTC; d_gene: .; v_gene: TRBV4-3; abundance: .; j_gene: TRBJ1-2
CDR3aa: CASSVATGSDTQYF; CDR3nt: TGTGCCAGCAGCGTAGCTACAGGGTCAGATACGCAGTATTTT; d_gene: .; v_gene: TRBV9; abundance: .; j_gene: TRBJ2-3